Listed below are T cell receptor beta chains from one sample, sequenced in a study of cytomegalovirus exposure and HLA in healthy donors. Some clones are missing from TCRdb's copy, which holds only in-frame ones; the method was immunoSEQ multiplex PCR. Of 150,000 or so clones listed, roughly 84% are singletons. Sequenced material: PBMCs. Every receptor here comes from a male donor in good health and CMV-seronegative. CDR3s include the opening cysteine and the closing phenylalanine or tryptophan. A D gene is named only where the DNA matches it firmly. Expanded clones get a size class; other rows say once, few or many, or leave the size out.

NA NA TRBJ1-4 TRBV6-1 TGTGCCAGCAGTCCGAGGGGGGGAGGGATCGAAAAACTGTTTTTT CASSPRGGGIEKLFF
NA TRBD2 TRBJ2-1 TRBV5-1 TGCGCCACCGCATGGAGACTAGCTACAAATGAGCAGTTCTTC CATAWRLATNEQFF
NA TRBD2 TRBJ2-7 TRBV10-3 TGTGCCATCAGTGAGCTCCTAGCGGGGACACTCTCCTACGAGCAGTACTTC CAISELLAGTLSYEQYF
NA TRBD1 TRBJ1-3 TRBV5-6 TGTGCCAGCAGCGATAGGTCGGGACAGTCGTACACCATATATTTT CASSDRSGQSYTIYF
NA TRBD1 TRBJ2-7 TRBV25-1 TGTGCCAGCAGTGAACCAGGGGGAGCCTACGAGCAGTACTTC CASSEPGGAYEQYF
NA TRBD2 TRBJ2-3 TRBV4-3 TGCGCCAGCAGCCAACAGACTAGCGGGAGGGTGGTGATTACAGATACGCAGTATTTT CASSQQTSGRVVITDTQYF
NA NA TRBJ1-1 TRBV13 TGTGCCAGCAGTCATCCGAACACTGAAGCTTTCTTT CASSHPNTEAFF
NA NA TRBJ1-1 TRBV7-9 TGTGCCAGCAGCCTCCAGAGGGGGGGAGCTTTCTTT CASSLQRGGAFF
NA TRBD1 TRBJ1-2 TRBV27 TGTGCCAGCAGTTTAAGGTTACCCGGGACAGTGGATGGCTACACCTTC CASSLRLPGTVDGYTF
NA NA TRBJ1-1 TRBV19 TGTGCCAGTAGTCCCAACAGGCCCGGGAACACTGAAGCTTTCTTT CASSPNRPGNTEAFF
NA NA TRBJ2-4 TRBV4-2 TGTGCCAGCAGCCAAGAGACGGGACAGCGGGACATTCAGTACTTC CASSQETGQRDIQYF
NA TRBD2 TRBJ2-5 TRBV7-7 TGTGCCAGCAGCCCCGGGGTAGCGGGGGGGCTACAAGAGACCCAGTACTTC CASSPGVAGGLQETQYF
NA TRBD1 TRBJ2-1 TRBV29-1 TGCAGCGTTTACAGGGGAGAGAATGAGCAGTTCTTC CSVYRGENEQFF
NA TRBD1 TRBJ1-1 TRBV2 TGTGCCAGCAGAGCCCGGGACAGGAAGAACACTGAAGCTTTCTTT CASRARDRKNTEAFF
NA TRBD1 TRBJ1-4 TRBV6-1 TGTGCCAGCAGACCCGGGACAGTGAATGAAAAACTGTTTTTT CASRPGTVNEKLFF
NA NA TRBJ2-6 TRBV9 TGTGCCAGCAGCGGCAGGGGCTCTGGGGCCAACGTCCTGACTTTC CASSGRGSGANVLTF
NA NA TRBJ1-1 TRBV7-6 TGTGCCAGCAGCTTATTTGGGGCTAACACTGAAGCTTTCTTT CASSLFGANTEAFF
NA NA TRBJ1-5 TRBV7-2 TGTGCCAGCAGCTTCAGTGAAAATCAGCCCCAGCATTTT CASSFSENQPQHF
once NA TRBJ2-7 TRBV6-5 TGTGCCAGCAGTCCTCAGGGCTACGAGCAGTACTTC CASSPQGYEQYF
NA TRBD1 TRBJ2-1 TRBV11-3 TGTGCCAGCAGCTTAGGACAGGGCGGAAACAATGAGCAGTTCTTC CASSLGQGGNNEQFF
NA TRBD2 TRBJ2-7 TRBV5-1 TGCGCCAGCAGCCTCCCGGGGGGTAGTGGCGAGCAGTACTTC CASSLPGGSGEQYF
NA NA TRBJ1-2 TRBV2 TGTGCCAGCAGCCGGGGGTATCCCTATGGCTACACCTTC CASSRGYPYGYTF
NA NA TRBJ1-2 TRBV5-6 TGTGCCAGCAGCCCGAGGCGACAGCCCCTCTATGGCTACACCTTC CASSPRRQPLYGYTF
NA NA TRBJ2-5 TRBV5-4 TGTGCCAGCAGCCAAGACAGAGAAGAGACCCAGTACTTC CASSQDREETQYF
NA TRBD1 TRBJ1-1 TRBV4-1 TGCGCCAGCAGATCCGTGAGAACAGGGGCACGATTAATGAACACTGAAGCTTTCTTT CASRSVRTGARLMNTEAFF
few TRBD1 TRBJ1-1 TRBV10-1 TGCGCCAGCAGTGAGTCGTGGACAGGGGTATACACTGAAGCTTTCTTT CASSESWTGVYTEAFF
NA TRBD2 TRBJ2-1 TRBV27 TGTGCCAGCAGTTTACTAGCGGGATCCTACAATGAGCAGTTCTTC CASSLLAGSYNEQFF
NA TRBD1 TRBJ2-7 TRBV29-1 TGCAGCGTTGCTATTCGACAGGGGGCCGGCGAGCAGTACTTC CSVAIRQGAGEQYF